Given below is one T cell receptor (beta chain) in context. This sample is part of a study of blood T cell repertoires in COVID-19. Using immunoSEQ multiplex PCR, the repertoire was profiled, and TCRdb retains in-frame clones only, with some absent. This sample carries 180,000 or so clones, roughly 85% of them seen once, and the ten largest clones take under 8%. CDR3 length equals 9 residues. The V gene's germline CDR1 is DFQATT and CDR2 SNEGSKA (reference sequence). V lost 3 bases and J lost 11, with 7 bases in between. The TCR was taken from a man aged 35-49 years who had recovered from COVID-19. V gene TRBV20-1 combines with J gene TRBJ1-1, with D unresolved. Material for sequencing was PBMCs or T cells enriched from blood (not recorded which). Written as DNA, the CDR3 is TGCAGTGCTAGCCCCCGGGCTTTCTTT. Encoded protein: CSASPRAFF.